These 26 T cell receptor beta chains were all obtained from the same sample, sequenced in a study of T cells in Graves' hyperthyroidism and ophthalmopathy. Amplification of TCR beta CDR3 regions was performed using RNA transcripts as template. During a first-round RT-PCR of the TCR CDR3, the HTBI primer set was used. MiXCR was run by TCRdb on the multiplex PCR reads, yielding one entry per CDR3 protein. The data show roughly 720,000 distinct CDR3 sequences, 15% to 20% seen once. Sample: blood. The receptors were gathered from a man between 50 and 59 years old with Graves' hyperthyroidism.

CDR3 nucleotide sequence: TGTGCCAGCAGCAGAGGGGGGGGAGGGGACACTGAAGCTTTCTTT. This translates into CASSRGGGGDTEAFF. The V gene is TRBV7-2, the J gene TRBJ1-1; possible D gene TRBD1, 6 bases. The CDR3 runs 15 residues. Trimming cost V 5 bases and J 3 bases, with 16 bases left between them. Germline assignment: CDR1 SGHTA and CDR2 FQGNSA.

Ten or more counts support this clonotype. The gene calls are TRBV7-2 and TRBJ1-6, with D perhaps matching TRBD1 (6 bases). The V and J ends lost 4 bases and 10 bases respectively, with 11 bases between them. The CDR3 spans 13 residues. CDR1 and CDR2 from the germline V gene are SGHTA and FQGNSA. The CDR3 nucleotides read TGTGCCAGCAGCTGGCAGGGGAAGTCACCCCTCCACTTT. Translating gives CASSWQGKSPLHF.

The chain links TRBV29-1 to TRBJ2-3; D not resolved. Germline values: CDR1 SQVTM, CDR2 ANQGSEA. Trimming pared 7 bases from V and 7 bases from J, leaving 15 bases between. CDR3 length: 12 amino acids. DNA of the CDR3: TGCAGCGCCCCCAGTTCGGTGAATACGCAGTATTTT. The encoded protein is CSAPSSVNTQYF.

This clonotype was observed at least ten times. V gene TRBV28 combines with J gene TRBJ1-1, with no clear D. V was shortened by 8 bases and J by 1 base, with 14 bases between the two germline ends. Germline CDR1 and CDR2: MDHEN and SYDVKM. The CDR3 runs to 14 residues. The CDR3 protein is CASQRSPSNTEAFF. The CDR3 DNA follows: TGTGCCAGCCAACGGTCCCCCTCGAACACTGAAGCTTTCTTT.

The table lists this clonotype with many counts. V and J are TRBV10-2 and TRBJ2-7; D gene unclear. Per germline, CDR1 WSHSY and CDR2 SAAADI. Trimming stripped 7 bases from V and 4 bases from J, with 14 bases between. This CDR3 is built from 13 residues. The CDR3 loop is CASKMGTGYEQYF. The CDR3 DNA is TGCGCCAGCAAAATGGGTACGGGTTACGAGCAGTACTTC.

This chain links TRBV28 with TRBJ1-5, with D perhaps matching TRBD1 (5 bases). V dropped 6 bases and J dropped 0 bases, with 21 bases sitting between them. The CDR3 runs to 18 residues. The germline V gene encodes CDR1 MDHEN and CDR2 SYDVKM. The DNA of the CDR3 is TGTGCCAGCAGGCCCGACAGCGTTTGGGCTTATAGCAATCAGCCCCAGCATTTT. Translating it yields CASRPDSVWAYSNQPQHF.

This clonotype was recorded at least ten times. This chain uses TRBV6-5 with TRBJ1-3, with D unclear. The CDR3 has 17 amino acids. Germline CDR1 and CDR2: MNHEY and SVGAGI. The germline V and J ends were trimmed by 0 bases and 0 bases, with 12 bases remaining between them. Written as DNA, the CDR3 is TGTGCCAGCAGTTACTCTACTAGACTGGACTCTGGAAACACCATATATTTT. This encodes CASSYSTRLDSGNTIYF.

The genes are TRBV28 and TRBJ1-5; D unresolved. CDR3 size: 15 residues. The germline gives CDR1 MDHEN, CDR2 SYDVKM. V lost 1 base and J lost 7, with 14 bases in between. The CDR3 reads CASSLFVRDGQPQHF. Here the CDR3 DNA reads TGTGCCAGCAGTTTATTCGTGCGGGATGGGCAGCCCCAGCATTTT. The variable domain in full, completed from reference TRBV28 and TRBJ1-5, reads DVKVTQSSRYLVKRTGEKVFLECVQDMDHENMFWYRQDPGLGLRLIYFSYDVKMKEKGDIPEGYSVSREKKERFSLILESASTNQTSMYLCASSLFVRDGQPQHFGDGTRLSIL.

This rearrangement joins TRBV19 to TRBJ1-2; 7 nucleotides match TRBD1. Germline trimming cut 9 bases from V and 6 bases from J; bases unmatched to any gene: 13. There are 14 residues in the CDR3. Germline V gene lookup returns CDR1 LNHDA and CDR2 SQIVND (reference sequence). The CDR3 sequence is CASWSQGESDGYTF. In nucleotides, the CDR3 is TGTGCCAGCTGGAGTCAGGGGGAGAGCGATGGCTACACCTTC.

In its sample, this clonotype was seen many times. The rearrangement joins TRBV24-1 to TRBJ2-3; TRBD2 agrees at 10 bases. The germline V gene encodes CDR1 KGHDR and CDR2 SFDVKD. The CDR3 consists of 20 residues. With V trimmed by 2 bases and J by 2 bases, 15 bases remained unmatched. The CDR3 sequence is CATSDSDPQTGTSATDTQYF. The CDR3 coding sequence is TGTGCCACCAGTGATTCAGACCCCCAGACCGGGACTAGCGCCACAGATACGCAGTATTTT.

V is TRBV24-1 and J is TRBJ2-1, with D tentatively TRBD1 or TRBD2 (5 bases each). Deletions cut 5 bases from V and 9 bases from J, with 25 bases between. In germline, CDR1 is KGHDR, CDR2 SFDVKD. This CDR3 spans 17 amino acids. CDR3 DNA sequence: TGTGCCACCAGTGCGACTCACCCGGGACGTCAAGGCGCTGAGCAGTTCTTC. This gives the protein CATSATHPGRQGAEQFF.

This clonotype was seen a handful of times. The chain joins TRBV14 to TRBJ2-2, with D possibly matching TRBD2 (5 bases). Germline loops: CDR1 SGHDN, CDR2 FVKESK. The V end lost 2 bases, the J end lost 5 bases, and 6 bases lay between the germline ends. There are 13 residues in the CDR3. The CDR3 DNA is TGTGCCAGCAGCCAATGGAGGACCGGGGAGCTGTTTTTT. Its translation is CASSQWRTGELFF.

This clonotype was found many times. This chain uses TRBV27 with TRBJ2-1; TRBD2 matches at 8 bases. Germline CDR1 MNHEY, CDR2 SMNVEV (reference sequence). Trimming at V came to 3 bases and at J to 4 bases, leaving 8 bases not matched to a gene. The CDR3 extends over 16 amino acids. DNA of the CDR3: TGTGCCAGCAGTTTCATAGCGGGAAGGGGTTACAATGAGCAGTTCTTC. Encoded protein: CASSFIAGRGYNEQFF.

This clonotype was found many times. This chain joins TRBV12-3 or TRBV12-4 and TRBJ1-1; D unresolved. The CDR3 totals 13 residues. With 6 bases removed from V and 7 bases from J, the gap between germline ends came to 15 bases. The chain's CDR3 is CASSLGPRNEAFF. In DNA form, the CDR3 reads TGTGCCAGCAGCTTGGGTCCGAGGAATGAAGCTTTCTTT.

This clonotype has ten or more counts. The V gene is TRBV10-3, the J gene TRBJ2-7, with D unresolved. The CDR3 runs to 15 residues. Trimming shortened V by 6 bases and J by 0 bases, and 15 bases separated the two germline ends. From germline, CDR1 is ENHRY and CDR2 SYGVKD. The CDR3 DNA is TGTGCCATCAGCTCCCCGACTGGCATCTCCTACGAGCAGTACTTC. Residues: CAISSPTGISYEQYF.

This clonotype was seen repeatedly, ten times or more. The gene calls are TRBV24-1 and TRBJ2-7, with D maybe TRBD1 (7 bases). V gave up 3 bases and J gave up 5 bases, with 16 bases separating them. The CDR3 covers 15 residues. Looked up from germline, CDR1 is KGHDR and CDR2 is SFDVKD. This CDR3 reads CATSDPTRGTDEQYF. For the CDR3, the DNA is TGTGCCACCAGTGATCCGACTAGGGGGACAGACGAGCAGTACTTC.

There are a few counts of this clonotype. Here the CDR3 reads CASSPRTRGETGELFF. DNA of the CDR3: TGTGCCAGCAGCCCGAGGACCCGGGGGGAGACCGGGGAGCTGTTTTTT. The V call is TRBV7-6, the J call TRBJ2-2; 7 nucleotides align to TRBD2. The V and J ends lost 5 bases and 5 bases, in that order; junction bases with no gene match: 11. This CDR3 spans 16 amino acids. Per germline, CDR1 SGHVS and CDR2 FNYEAQ. Drawing the rest from reference TRBV7-6 and TRBJ2-2, the complete variable domain is GAGVSQSPRYKVTKRGQDVALRCDPISGHVSLYWYRQALGQGPEFLTYFNYEAQQDKSGLPNDRFSAERPEGSISTLTIQRTEQRDSAMYRCASSPRTRGETGELFFGEGSRLTVL.

This clonotype was detected many times. The chain has TRBV2 and TRBJ2-2; 8 nucleotides line up with TRBD2. The V and J ends lost 9 bases and 0 bases, in that order; junction bases with no gene match: 6. CDR3 length: 15 amino acids. The germline CDR1 and CDR2 sequences are SNHLY and FYNNEI. The CDR3 here is CASKAGEANTGELFF. In DNA form, the CDR3 reads TGTGCCAGTAAAGCGGGAGAGGCGAACACCGGGGAGCTGTTTTTT.

This sequence joins TRBV11-2 and TRBJ2-1; perhaps TRBD2 as D (5 bases). V lost 5 bases and J 2 bases, leaving 13 bases between the germline ends. The germline CDR1 and CDR2 sequences are SGHAT and FQNNGV. This CDR3 is 15 amino acids long. The CDR3 DNA is TGTGCCAGCAGCCCCGCCCGGGGTGCCTACAATGAGCAGTTCTTC. This translates into CASSPARGAYNEQFF.

This clonotype has more than one count but fewer than ten. The chain carries TRBV12-3 or TRBV12-4 and TRBJ2-5; 8 positions agree with TRBD1. The trim removed 5 bases at V and 0 bases at J, leaving 5 bases unmatched. This CDR3 is built from 15 residues. The CDR3 sequence is CASSPRQGNQETQYF. In DNA form, the CDR3 reads TGTGCCAGCAGTCCCCGACAGGGGAACCAAGAGACCCAGTACTTC.

This clonotype was picked up many times. The chain joins TRBV2 to TRBJ1-1, with a weak D call TRBD1 (6 bases). V lost 3 bases and J lost 4, with 12 bases in between. This CDR3 is 14 amino acids long. The germline V gene encodes CDR1 SNHLY and CDR2 FYNNEI. This chain's CDR3 is CASSDDSGVTEAFF. The CDR3 DNA reads as TGTGCCAGCAGTGATGATTCAGGGGTCACTGAAGCTTTCTTT. Full variable domain (missing parts from reference TRBV2 and TRBJ1-1): EPEVTQTPSHQVTQMGQEVILRCVPISNHLYFYWYRQILGQKVEFLVSFYNNEISEKSEIFDDQFSVERPDGSNFTLKIRSTKLEDSAMYFCASSDDSGVTEAFFGQGTRLTVV.

This clonotype was picked up many times. The genes are TRBV28 and TRBJ1-1; the D gene is possibly TRBD1 (6 bases). Germline V lookup: CDR1 MDHEN, CDR2 SYDVKM. Trimming pared 5 bases from V and 1 base from J, leaving 17 bases between. The length of the CDR3 is 16 residues. Written as DNA, the CDR3 is TGTGCCAGCAGTCCTCGGGGACACGGAACGAACACTGAAGCTTTCTTT. Amino acids: CASSPRGHGTNTEAFF.

J is TRBJ2-3 and V is TRBV29-1; 7 nucleotides agree with TRBD1. V shed 3 bases and J 9 bases; nucleotides not matched to a gene: 9. The CDR3 loop spans 13 amino acids. Germline CDR1 SQVTM, CDR2 ANQGSEA. The CDR3 region is CSVEDRLLDTQYF. CDR3 DNA sequence: TGCAGCGTTGAGGACAGGTTACTCGACACGCAGTATTTT.

This clonotype appeared a few times. The V gene is TRBV19, the J gene TRBJ1-1; D remains unclear. Deletions cut 7 bases from V and 4 bases from J, with 13 bases between. The CDR3 is 13 amino acids. Per germline, CDR1 LNHDA and CDR2 SQIVND (reference sequence). CDR3 bases: TGTGCCAGTAAACCTCCAGGAGCCACTGAAGCTTTCTTT. Its translation: CASKPPGATEAFF.

V gene TRBV4-3 combines with J gene TRBJ1-1; 7 bases fit TRBD1. V lost 4 bases, J lost 1 base, and 9 bases stayed unmatched. The CDR3 covers 16 residues. Germline CDR1 reads LGHNA; CDR2 reads YSLEER. This CDR3 reads CASSPGGGRRNTEAFF. In DNA form, the CDR3 reads TGCGCCAGCAGCCCAGGGGGGGGGCGTAGGAACACTGAAGCTTTCTTT.

To note about this clonotype: A much larger clone differs by one base, so this may be a read error. This chain connects TRBV7-2 to TRBJ2-1, with TRBD2 identical over 10 bases. This CDR3 is built from 16 residues. Germline values: CDR1 SGHTA, CDR2 FQGNSA. The junction had 8 bases not matched to a gene; V was cut back by 3 bases and J by 6 bases. In DNA form, the CDR3 reads TGTGCCAGCAGCTTGAGCCCAGCGGGAGGGCCCAATGAGCAGTTCTTC. It translates to CASSLSPAGGPNEQFF.